This T cell receptor beta chain was profiled in a study of PD-1 blockade in classical Hodgkin lymphoma. Each patient's relapse followed autologous stem cell transplantation, and brentuximab vedotin exposure varied. Complete response, partial response or progressive disease was each patient's best response. Points on this clone: Its antigen is unknown.

The V and J ends lost 9 bases and 0 bases respectively, with 17 bases between them. The germline V gene encodes CDR1 MGHDK and CDR2 SYGVNS. The CDR3 consists of 15 residues. Broader study findings: The baseline diversity of complete responders showed similarity to that of newly diagnosed patients. Only CD4+ TCR diversity, not CD8+, had risen significantly by C4D1. Whatever underlies the repertoire differences (possibly disease activity or prior therapy) remains undefined.

The repertoire was sequenced with immunoSEQ multiplex PCR; TCRdb's copy has only in-frame clones and lacks some. The sample contains around 70,000 clones, 70% to 80% of which appear only once. The gene calls are TRBV25-1 and TRBJ2-5, with unresolved D. This material consisted of peripheral blood mononuclear cells (PBMCs), taken before the second cycle of nivolumab. The TCR comes from a human donor with classical Hodgkin lymphoma. The CDR3 bases are TGTGCCAGTCCCCCCCCGGGTTGTAACCAAGAGACCCAGTACTTC. Translating gives CASPPPGCNQETQYF.